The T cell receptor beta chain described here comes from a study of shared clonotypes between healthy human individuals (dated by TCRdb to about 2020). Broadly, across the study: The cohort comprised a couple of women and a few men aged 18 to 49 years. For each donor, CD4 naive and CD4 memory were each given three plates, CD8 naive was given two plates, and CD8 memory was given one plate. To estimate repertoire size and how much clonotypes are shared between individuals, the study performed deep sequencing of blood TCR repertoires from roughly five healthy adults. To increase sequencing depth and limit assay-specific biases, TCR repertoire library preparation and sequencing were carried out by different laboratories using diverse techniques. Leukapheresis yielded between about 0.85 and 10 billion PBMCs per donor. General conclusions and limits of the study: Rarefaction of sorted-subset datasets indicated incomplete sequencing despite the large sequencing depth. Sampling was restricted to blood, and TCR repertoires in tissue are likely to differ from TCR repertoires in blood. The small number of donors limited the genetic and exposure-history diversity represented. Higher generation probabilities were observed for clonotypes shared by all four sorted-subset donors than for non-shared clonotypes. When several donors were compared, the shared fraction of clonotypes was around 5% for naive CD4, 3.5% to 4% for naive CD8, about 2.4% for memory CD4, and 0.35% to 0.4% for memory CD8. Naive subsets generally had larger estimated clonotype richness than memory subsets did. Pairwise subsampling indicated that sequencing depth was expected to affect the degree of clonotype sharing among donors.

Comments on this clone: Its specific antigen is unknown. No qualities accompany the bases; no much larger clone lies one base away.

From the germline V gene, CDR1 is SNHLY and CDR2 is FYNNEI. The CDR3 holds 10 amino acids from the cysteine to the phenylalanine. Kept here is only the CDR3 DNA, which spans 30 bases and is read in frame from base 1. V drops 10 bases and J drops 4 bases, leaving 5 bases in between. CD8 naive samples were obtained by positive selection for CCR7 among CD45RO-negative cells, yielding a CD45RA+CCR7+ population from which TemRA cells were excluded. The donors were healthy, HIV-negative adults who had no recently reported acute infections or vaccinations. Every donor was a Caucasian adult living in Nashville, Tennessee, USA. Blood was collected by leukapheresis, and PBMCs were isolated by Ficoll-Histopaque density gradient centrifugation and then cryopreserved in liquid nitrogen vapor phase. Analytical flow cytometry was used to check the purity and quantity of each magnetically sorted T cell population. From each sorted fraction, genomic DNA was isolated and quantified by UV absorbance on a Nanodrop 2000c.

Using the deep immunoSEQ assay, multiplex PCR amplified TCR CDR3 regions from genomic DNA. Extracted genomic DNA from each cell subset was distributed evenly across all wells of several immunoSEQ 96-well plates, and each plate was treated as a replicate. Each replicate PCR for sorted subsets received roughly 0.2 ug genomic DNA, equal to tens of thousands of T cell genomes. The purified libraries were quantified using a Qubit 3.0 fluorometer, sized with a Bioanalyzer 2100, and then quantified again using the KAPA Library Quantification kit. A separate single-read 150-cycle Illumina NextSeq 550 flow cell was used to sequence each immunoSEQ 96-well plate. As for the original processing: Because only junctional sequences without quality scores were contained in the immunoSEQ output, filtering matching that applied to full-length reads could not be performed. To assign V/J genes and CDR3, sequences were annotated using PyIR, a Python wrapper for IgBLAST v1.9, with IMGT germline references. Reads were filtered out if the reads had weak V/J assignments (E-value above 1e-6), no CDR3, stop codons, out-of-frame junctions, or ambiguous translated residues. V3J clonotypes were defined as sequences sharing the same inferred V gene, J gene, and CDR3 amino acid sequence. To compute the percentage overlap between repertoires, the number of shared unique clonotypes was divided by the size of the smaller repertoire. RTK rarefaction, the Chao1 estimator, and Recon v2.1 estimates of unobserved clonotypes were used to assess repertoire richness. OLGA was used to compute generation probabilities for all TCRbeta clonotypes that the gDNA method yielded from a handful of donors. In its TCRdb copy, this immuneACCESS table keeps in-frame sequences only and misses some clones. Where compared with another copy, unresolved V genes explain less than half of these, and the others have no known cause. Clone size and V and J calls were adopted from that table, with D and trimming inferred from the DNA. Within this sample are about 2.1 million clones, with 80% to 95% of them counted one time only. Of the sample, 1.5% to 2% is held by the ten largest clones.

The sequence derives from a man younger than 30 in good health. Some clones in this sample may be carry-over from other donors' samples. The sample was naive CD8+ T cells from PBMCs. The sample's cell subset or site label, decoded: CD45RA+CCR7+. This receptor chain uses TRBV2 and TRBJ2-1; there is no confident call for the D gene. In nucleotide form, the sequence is TGTGCCACAATTTACAATGAGCAGTTCTTC. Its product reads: CATIYNEQFF.